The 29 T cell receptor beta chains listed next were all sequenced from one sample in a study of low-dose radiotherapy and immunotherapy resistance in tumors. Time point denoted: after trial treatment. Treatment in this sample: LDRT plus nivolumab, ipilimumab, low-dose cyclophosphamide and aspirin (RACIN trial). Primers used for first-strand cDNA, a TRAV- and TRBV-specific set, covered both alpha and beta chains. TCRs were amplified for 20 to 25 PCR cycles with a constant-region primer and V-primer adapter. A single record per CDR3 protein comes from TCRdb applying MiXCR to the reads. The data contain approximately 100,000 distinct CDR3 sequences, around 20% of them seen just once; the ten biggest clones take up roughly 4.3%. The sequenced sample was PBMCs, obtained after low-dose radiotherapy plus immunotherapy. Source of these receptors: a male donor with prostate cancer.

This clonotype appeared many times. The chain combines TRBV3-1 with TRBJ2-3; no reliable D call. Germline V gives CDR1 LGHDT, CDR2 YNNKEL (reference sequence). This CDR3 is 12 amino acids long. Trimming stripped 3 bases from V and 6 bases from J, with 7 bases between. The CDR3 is CASSQFADTQYF. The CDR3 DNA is TGTGCCAGCAGCCAGTTTGCCGATACGCAGTATTTT.

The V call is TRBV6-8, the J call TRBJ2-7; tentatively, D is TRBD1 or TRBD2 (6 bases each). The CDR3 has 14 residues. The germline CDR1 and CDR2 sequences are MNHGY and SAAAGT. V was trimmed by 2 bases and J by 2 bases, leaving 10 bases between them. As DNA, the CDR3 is TGTGCCAGCAGTTACATAGGGGGGACCTACGAGCAGTACTTC. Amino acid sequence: CASSYIGGTYEQYF.

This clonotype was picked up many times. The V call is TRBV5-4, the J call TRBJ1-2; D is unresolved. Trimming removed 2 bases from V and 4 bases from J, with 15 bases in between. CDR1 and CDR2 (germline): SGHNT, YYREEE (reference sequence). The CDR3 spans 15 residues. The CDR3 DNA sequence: TGTGCCAGCAGCTTTGGTCAGGCCGAGGGCTATGGCTACACCTTC. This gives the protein CASSFGQAEGYGYTF.

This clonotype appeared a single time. In DNA, the CDR3 is TGTGCCAGCAGTGAAGGGGGAAAGGTCGGGGAGCTGTTTTTT. This sequence encodes CASSEGGKVGELFF. The J gene is TRBJ2-2, the V gene TRBV6-1, with no clear D. With 1 base removed from V and 7 bases from J, the gap between germline ends came to 10 bases. The CDR3 runs 14 residues. Looked up from germline, CDR1 is MNHNS and CDR2 is SASEGT.

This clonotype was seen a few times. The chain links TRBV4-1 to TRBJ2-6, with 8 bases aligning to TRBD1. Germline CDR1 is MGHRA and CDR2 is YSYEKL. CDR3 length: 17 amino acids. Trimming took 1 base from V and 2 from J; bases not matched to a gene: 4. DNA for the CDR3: TGCGCCAGCAGCCAAGGACAGGGGTGGCCTGGGGCCAACGTCCTGACTTTC. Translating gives CASSQGQGWPGANVLTF.

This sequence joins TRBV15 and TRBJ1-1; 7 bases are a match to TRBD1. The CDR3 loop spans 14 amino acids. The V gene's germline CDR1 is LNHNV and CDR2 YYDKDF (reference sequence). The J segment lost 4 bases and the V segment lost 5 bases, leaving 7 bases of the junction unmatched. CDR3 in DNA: TGTGCCACCAGCCAAGACAGGGAGGCCACTGAAGCTTTCTTT. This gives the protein CATSQDREATEAFF.

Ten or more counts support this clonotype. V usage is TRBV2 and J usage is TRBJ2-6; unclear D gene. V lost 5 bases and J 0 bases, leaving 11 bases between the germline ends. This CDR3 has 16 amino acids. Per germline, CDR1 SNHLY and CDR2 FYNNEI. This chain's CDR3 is CASSNSESSGANVLTF. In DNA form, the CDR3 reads TGTGCCAGCAGTAACAGCGAAAGCTCTGGGGCCAACGTCCTGACTTTC.

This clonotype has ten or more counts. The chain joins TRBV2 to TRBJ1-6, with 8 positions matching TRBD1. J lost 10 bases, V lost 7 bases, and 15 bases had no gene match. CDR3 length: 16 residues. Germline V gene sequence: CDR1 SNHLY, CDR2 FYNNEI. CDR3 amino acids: CASTETGAGVRSPLHF. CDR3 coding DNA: TGTGCCAGCACAGAGACAGGGGCAGGCGTAAGGTCACCCCTCCACTTT.

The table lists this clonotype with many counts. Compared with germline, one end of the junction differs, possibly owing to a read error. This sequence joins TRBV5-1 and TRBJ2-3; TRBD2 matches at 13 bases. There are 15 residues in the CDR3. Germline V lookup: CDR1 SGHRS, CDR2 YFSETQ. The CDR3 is CASSLGLAGSDTQYF. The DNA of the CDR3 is TGCGCCAGCAGTTTGGGACTAGCGGGGTCCGATACGCAGTATTTT.

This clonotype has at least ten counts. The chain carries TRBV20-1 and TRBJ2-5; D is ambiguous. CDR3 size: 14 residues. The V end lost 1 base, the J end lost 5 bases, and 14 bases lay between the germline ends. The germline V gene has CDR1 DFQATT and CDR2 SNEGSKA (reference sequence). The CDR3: CSARGGALMETQYF. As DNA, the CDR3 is TGCAGTGCTAGAGGCGGAGCCCTGATGGAGACCCAGTACTTC.

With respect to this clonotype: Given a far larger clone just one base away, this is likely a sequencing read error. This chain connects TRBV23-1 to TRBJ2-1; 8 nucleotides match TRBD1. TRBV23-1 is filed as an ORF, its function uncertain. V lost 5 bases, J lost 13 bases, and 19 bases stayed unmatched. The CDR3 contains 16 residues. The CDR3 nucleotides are TGCGCCAGCAGTGCGAGACCAGGGGGCGGCAAAAACATTCAGTTCTTC. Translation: CASSARPGGGKNIQFF.

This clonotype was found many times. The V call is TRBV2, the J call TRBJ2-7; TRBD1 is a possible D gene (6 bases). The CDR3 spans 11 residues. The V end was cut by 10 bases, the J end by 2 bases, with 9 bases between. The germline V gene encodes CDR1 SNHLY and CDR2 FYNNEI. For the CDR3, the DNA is TGTGCCACAAGACAGGCCTACGAGCAGTACTTC. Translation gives CATRQAYEQYF.

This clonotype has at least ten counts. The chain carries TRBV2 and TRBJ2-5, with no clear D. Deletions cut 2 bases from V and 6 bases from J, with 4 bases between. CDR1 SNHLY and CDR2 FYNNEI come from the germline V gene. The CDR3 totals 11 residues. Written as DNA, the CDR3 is TGTGCCAGCAGTGAATCTAAGACCCAGTACTTC. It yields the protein CASSESKTQYF.

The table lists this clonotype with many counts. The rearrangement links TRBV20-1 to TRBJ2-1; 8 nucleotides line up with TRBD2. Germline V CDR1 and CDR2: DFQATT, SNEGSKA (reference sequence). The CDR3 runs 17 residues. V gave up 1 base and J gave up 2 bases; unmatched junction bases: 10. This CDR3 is CSARGSTLAGAYNEQFF. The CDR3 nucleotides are TGCAGTGCTAGAGGGTCCACCCTAGCGGGTGCCTACAATGAGCAGTTCTTC.

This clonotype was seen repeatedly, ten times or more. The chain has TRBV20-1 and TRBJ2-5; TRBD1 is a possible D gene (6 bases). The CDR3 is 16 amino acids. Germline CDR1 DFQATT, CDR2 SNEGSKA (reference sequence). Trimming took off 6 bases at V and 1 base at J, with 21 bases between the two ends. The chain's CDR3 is CSAPSRAWGLQETQYF. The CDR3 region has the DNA TGCAGTGCCCCTTCCCGGGCTTGGGGGCTCCAAGAGACCCAGTACTTC.

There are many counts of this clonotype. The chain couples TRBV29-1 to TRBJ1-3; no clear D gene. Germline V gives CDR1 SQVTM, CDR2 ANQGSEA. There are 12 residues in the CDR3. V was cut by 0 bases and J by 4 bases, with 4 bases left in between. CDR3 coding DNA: TGCAGCGTTGAAGAGGGGGGAAACACCATATATTTT. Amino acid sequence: CSVEEGGNTIYF.

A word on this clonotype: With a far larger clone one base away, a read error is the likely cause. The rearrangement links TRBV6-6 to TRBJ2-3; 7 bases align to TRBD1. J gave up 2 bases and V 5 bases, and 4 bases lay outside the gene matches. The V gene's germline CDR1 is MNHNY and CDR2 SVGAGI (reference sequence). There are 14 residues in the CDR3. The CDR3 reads CASSEGGVTDTQYF. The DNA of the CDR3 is TGTGCCAGCAGTGAAGGGGGCGTCACAGATACGCAGTATTTT.

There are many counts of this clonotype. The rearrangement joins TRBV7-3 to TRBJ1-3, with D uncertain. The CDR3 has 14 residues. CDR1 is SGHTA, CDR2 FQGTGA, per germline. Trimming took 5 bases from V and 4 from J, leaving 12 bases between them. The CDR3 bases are TGTGCCAGCAGCCTCCCTGATCAGGGAAACACCATATATTTT. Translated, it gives CASSLPDQGNTIYF.

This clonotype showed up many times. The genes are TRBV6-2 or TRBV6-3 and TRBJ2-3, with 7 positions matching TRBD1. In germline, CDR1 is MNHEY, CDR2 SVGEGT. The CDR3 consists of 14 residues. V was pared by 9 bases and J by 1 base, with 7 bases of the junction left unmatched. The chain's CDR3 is CASHRDRGTDTQYF. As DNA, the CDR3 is TGTGCCAGTCACCGGGACAGAGGCACAGATACGCAGTATTTT.

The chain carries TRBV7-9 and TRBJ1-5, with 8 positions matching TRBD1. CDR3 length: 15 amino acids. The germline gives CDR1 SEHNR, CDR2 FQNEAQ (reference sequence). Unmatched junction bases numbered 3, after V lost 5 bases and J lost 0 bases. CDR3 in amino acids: CASSPTGDSNQPQHF. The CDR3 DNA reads TGTGCCAGCAGCCCGACAGGGGATAGCAATCAGCCCCAGCATTTT.

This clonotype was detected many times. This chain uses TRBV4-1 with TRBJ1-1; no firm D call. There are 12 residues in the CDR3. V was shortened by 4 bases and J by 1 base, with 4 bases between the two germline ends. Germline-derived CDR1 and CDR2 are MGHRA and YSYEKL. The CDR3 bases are TGCGCCAGCAGCCCTGGGAACACTGAAGCTTTCTTT. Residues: CASSPGNTEAFF.

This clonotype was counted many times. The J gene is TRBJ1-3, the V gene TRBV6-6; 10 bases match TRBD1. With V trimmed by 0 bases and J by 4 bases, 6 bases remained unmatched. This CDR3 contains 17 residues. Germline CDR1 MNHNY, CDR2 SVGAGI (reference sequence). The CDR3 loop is CASSYSDPGQGGNTIYF. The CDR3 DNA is TGTGCCAGCAGTTACTCGGACCCGGGACAGGGGGGAAACACCATATATTTT.

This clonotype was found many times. CDR3 DNA: TGTGCCACCAAATCGCCTGGAGCGGGAGAGACCCAGTACTTC. This encodes CATKSPGAGETQYF. The gene calls are TRBV11-2 and TRBJ2-5, with D possibly being TRBD2 (6 bases). The V end lost 10 bases, the J end lost 4 bases, and 19 bases lay between the germline ends. The CDR3 is 14 residues long. Germline-derived CDR1 and CDR2 are SGHAT and FQNNGV.

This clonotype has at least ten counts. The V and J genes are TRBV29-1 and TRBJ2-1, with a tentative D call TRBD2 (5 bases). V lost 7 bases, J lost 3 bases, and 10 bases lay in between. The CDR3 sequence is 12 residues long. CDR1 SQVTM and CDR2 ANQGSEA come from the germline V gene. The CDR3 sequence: CSARGYYNEQFF. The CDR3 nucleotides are TGCAGCGCACGAGGGTACTACAATGAGCAGTTCTTC.

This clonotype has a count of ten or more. CDR3 sequence: CASSQVTRPDTQYF. Written as DNA, the CDR3 is TGTGCCAGCAGCCAAGTCACAAGGCCGGATACGCAGTATTTT. The chain employs TRBV3-1 and TRBJ2-3, with unresolved D. V lost 1 base, J lost 6 bases, and 11 bases lay in between. The CDR3 is 14 amino acids. CDR1 is LGHDT and CDR2 is YNNKEL in the germline V gene (reference sequence).

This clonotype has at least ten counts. CDR3 sequence: CASSQLDSSYNEQFF. For the CDR3, the DNA is TGTGCCAGCAGCCAACTGGATAGCTCCTACAATGAGCAGTTCTTC. This sequence joins TRBV3-1 and TRBJ2-1; D not resolved. With 2 bases removed from V and 0 bases from J, the gap between germline ends came to 8 bases. CDR1 is LGHDT and CDR2 is YNNKEL in the germline V gene (reference sequence). CDR3 length: 15 amino acids.

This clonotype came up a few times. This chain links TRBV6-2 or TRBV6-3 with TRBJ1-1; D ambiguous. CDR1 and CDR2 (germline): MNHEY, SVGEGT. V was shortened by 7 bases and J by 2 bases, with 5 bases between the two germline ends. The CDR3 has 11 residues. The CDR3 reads CASMSNTEAFF. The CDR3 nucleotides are TGTGCCAGCATGAGTAACACTGAAGCTTTCTTT.

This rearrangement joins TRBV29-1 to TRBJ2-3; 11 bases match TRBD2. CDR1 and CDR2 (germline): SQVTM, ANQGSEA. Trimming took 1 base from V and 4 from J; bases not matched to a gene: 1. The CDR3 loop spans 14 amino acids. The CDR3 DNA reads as TGCAGCGTTGAAGGACTAGCGGGGCCAGATACGCAGTATTTT. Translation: CSVEGLAGPDTQYF.

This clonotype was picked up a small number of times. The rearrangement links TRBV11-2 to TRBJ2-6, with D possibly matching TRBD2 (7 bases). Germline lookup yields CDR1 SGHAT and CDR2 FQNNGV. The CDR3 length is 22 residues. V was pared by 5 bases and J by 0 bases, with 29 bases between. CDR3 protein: CASSRYYGGRRVGSSGANVLTF. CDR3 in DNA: TGTGCCAGCAGCCGATACTACGGGGGGCGCAGGGTCGGGAGCTCTGGGGCCAACGTCCTGACTTTC. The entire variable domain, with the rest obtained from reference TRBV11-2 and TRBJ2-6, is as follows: EAGVAQSPRYKIIEKRQSVAFWCNPISGHATLYWYQQILGQGPKLLIQFQNNGVVDDSQLPKDRFSAERLKGVDSTLKIQPAKLEDSAVYLCASSRYYGGRRVGSSGANVLTFGAGSRLTVL.